Presented here are 30 T cell receptor beta chains from one specimen sequenced in a study of a mutant IDH1 vaccine in newly diagnosed glioma. Sequencing used immunoSEQ multiplex PCR; TCRdb keeps in-frame clones, though not all of them. The repertoire has around 41,000 clones, over 70% of them found once; the top ten carry around 6.5%. Sample time point: week 23, last vaccination. Vaccination used 300 ug of mutant IDH1 20-mer peptide per dose, with topical imiquimod. The antigens for these receptors are not known. Sample: PBMCs, taken from a glioma patient whose treatment included an IDH1 peptide vaccine. The receptors were gathered from a woman in her forties with glioma. Some clones in this sample may be carry-over from other donors' samples.

The CDR3 DNA reads as TGTGCCAGCAGCCCACAATCCGGGGCTTACGAGCAGTACTTC. It codes for CASSPQSGAYEQYF. The chain has TRBV4-2 and TRBJ2-7; D possibly matches TRBD1 or TRBD2 (5 bases each). V lost 4 bases and J lost 4, with 14 bases in between. This CDR3 is built from 14 residues. CDR1 LGHNA and CDR2 YNFKEQ come from the germline V gene.

This clone was seen only once. The DNA of the CDR3 is TGTGCCAGCTCACCCGGCCCCGGTGGCTACACCTTC. Protein sequence: CASSPGPGGYTF. V gene TRBV18 combines with J gene TRBJ1-2; no clear D gene. Trimming left V 3 bases short and J 7 bases short, with 9 bases between. Germline V CDR1 and CDR2: KGHSH, LQKENI. The CDR3 loop spans 12 amino acids.

The chain recombines TRBV7-2 with TRBJ1-1; 8 bases align to TRBD1. The CDR3 loop spans 13 amino acids. V was clipped by 5 bases and J by 3 bases; unmatched bases: 2. Germline V gene sequence: CDR1 SGHTA, CDR2 FQGNSA. The CDR3 coding sequence is TGTGCCAGCAGCCAGACAGGGGACACTGAAGCTTTCTTT. It specifies CASSQTGDTEAFF.

The genes are TRBV4-3 and TRBJ2-7; 9 nucleotides match TRBD1. The CDR3 is 16 residues long. The germline CDR1 and CDR2 sequences are LGHNA and YSLEER. V lost 1 base and J lost 5; bases outside the gene matches: 9. CDR3 bases: TGCGCCAGCAGCCAAGGCCGAGGACAGGGGAGTAACGAGCAGTACTTC. Its translation is CASSQGRGQGSNEQYF.

A few counts support this clone. J is TRBJ2-7 and V is TRBV7-6; possibly TRBD1 for D (6 bases). The ends were cut back, 5 bases at V and 7 bases at J, with 15 bases in the middle. Germline assignment: CDR1 SGHVS and CDR2 FNYEAQ. The CDR3 has 13 residues. The CDR3 DNA sequence: TGTGCCAGCAGCGGCACAGGGTTCGGAGAGCAGTACTTC. This codes for CASSGTGFGEQYF.

The V gene is TRBV7-9, the J gene TRBJ1-1; D remains ambiguous. V lost 4 bases and J 0 bases, leaving 3 bases between the germline ends. Germline V gives CDR1 SEHNR, CDR2 FQNEAQ (reference sequence). CDR3 size: 12 residues. CDR3 sequence (DNA): TGTGCCAGCAGCTGGTTGAACACTGAAGCTTTCTTT. Protein: CASSWLNTEAFF.

The chain recombines TRBV11-2 with TRBJ1-1, with D unclear. The CDR3 runs to 13 residues. Germline V gives CDR1 SGHAT, CDR2 FQNNGV. V was cut by 5 bases and J by 1 base, with 8 bases left in between. CDR3 bases: TGTGCCAGCAGCCAGCCCACGAACACTGAAGCTTTCTTT. Translation: CASSQPTNTEAFF.

The rearrangement links TRBV7-2 to TRBJ2-3; 7 bases line up with TRBD1. The junction had 1 base not matched to a gene; V was cut back by 4 bases and J by 0 bases. The CDR3 is made up of 14 amino acids. CDR1 SGHTA and CDR2 FQGNSA come from the germline V gene. The CDR3 bases are TGTGCCAGCAGCTCGGGACAGAGCACAGATACGCAGTATTTT. Residues: CASSSGQSTDTQYF.

This clone was seen only once. The chain couples TRBV7-2 to TRBJ2-1; 7 nucleotides line up with TRBD2. Trimming took 2 bases from V and 3 from J; bases not matched to a gene: 1. CDR3 length: 14 amino acids. Germline V lookup: CDR1 SGHTA, CDR2 FQGNSA. The CDR3 nucleotides read TGTGCCAGCAGCTTACTAGCGGTCTACAATGAGCAGTTCTTC. Its protein product is CASSLLAVYNEQFF.

This clone has just a few counts. The chain employs TRBV6-5 and TRBJ2-1, with TRBD2 matching 15 bases. The CDR3 length is 13 residues. From germline, CDR1 is MNHEY and CDR2 SVGAGI. V lost 4 bases, J lost 12 bases, and 1 base stayed unmatched. This chain's CDR3 is CASSSGLAGGQFF. The CDR3 DNA follows: TGTGCCAGCAGTTCGGGACTAGCGGGAGGGCAGTTCTTC.

Regarding this clone: This specimen includes other DNA sequences encoding the same CDR3. V is TRBV19 and J is TRBJ1-5, with D hard to call. Trimming took 6 bases from V and 5 from J, leaving 11 bases between them. Germline V gene sequence: CDR1 LNHDA, CDR2 SQIVND (reference sequence). CDR3 length: 13 residues. As DNA, the CDR3 is TGTGCCAGTAGAGGGCAGTGGGATCAGCCCCAGCATTTT. This gives the protein CASRGQWDQPQHF.

The V gene is TRBV5-1, the J gene TRBJ2-7; perhaps TRBD1 as D (6 bases). CDR3 size: 17 residues. The V gene lost 6 bases and the J gene lost 2 bases, with 24 bases spanning the gap. CDR1 and CDR2 from the germline V gene are SGHRS and YFSETQ. The CDR3 region is CASNTGTSTRGAYEQYF. The CDR3 DNA sequence: TGCGCCAGCAACACCGGGACATCAACCCGGGGAGCCTACGAGCAGTACTTC.

This sequence joins TRBV27 and TRBJ1-1; 12 nucleotides agree with TRBD1. The germline CDR1 and CDR2 sequences are MNHEY and SMNVEV (reference sequence). This CDR3 region has 15 residues. With V trimmed by 7 bases and J by 11 bases, 14 bases remained unmatched. CDR3: CASTSHGTGGAWAFF. Written as DNA, the CDR3 is TGTGCCAGCACCTCCCACGGGACAGGGGGCGCGTGGGCTTTCTTT.

This clone was observed a handful of times. This chain joins TRBV19 and TRBJ1-5; D may be TRBD1 (5 bases). The V end lost 7 bases, the J end lost 5 bases, and 9 bases lay between the germline ends. The CDR3 sequence is 12 residues long. From germline, CDR1 is LNHDA and CDR2 SQIVND (reference sequence). CDR3: CASNRGYQPQHF. CDR3 nucleotide sequence: TGTGCCAGTAATCGGGGGTATCAGCCCCAGCATTTT. The full variable domain, with the rest looked up from reference TRBV19 and TRBJ1-5, is DGGITQSPKYLFRKEGQNVTLSCEQNLNHDAMYWYRQDPGQGLRLIYYSQIVNDFQKGDIAEGYSVSREKKESFPLTVTSAQKNPTAFYLCASNRGYQPQHFGDGTRLSIL.

This chain joins TRBV27 and TRBJ2-7; D is perhaps TRBD2 (5 bases). The V gene lost 5 bases and the J gene lost 0 bases, with 11 bases spanning the gap. This CDR3 spans 14 amino acids. Per germline, CDR1 MNHEY and CDR2 SMNVEV (reference sequence). The CDR3 bases are TGTGCCAGCAGTCAGCGGACCGACTCCTACGAGCAGTACTTC. Its protein product is CASSQRTDSYEQYF.

This clone rates as medium-sized. The chain uses TRBV6-6 and TRBJ2-5, with 9 bases fitting TRBD2. V shed 10 bases, J shed 2 bases, and the junction held 8 bases outside the gene matches. Germline V CDR1 and CDR2: MNHNY, SVGAGI (reference sequence). CDR3 length: 14 residues. CDR3 DNA: TGTGCCACCCGACTAGCGGCCCAACAAGAGACCCAGTACTTC. This gives the protein CATRLAAQQETQYF.

The chain links TRBV4-1 to TRBJ1-1, with TRBD1 as a possible D gene (5 bases). V gave up 10 bases and J gave up 6 bases, with 18 bases separating them. This CDR3 has 13 amino acids. CDR1 MGHRA and CDR2 YSYEKL come from the germline V gene. The DNA for the CDR3 is TGCGCCACTTCAGGTGGGGGGTCAGCTGAAGCTTTCTTT. Encoded protein: CATSGGGSAEAFF.

This chain uses TRBV7-3 with TRBJ1-3; 7 bases align to TRBD1. The CDR3 totals 16 residues. Germline V gene lookup returns CDR1 SGHTA and CDR2 FQGTGA. V trimming: 2 bases; J trimming: 0 bases; junction bases outside the gene matches: 4. Written as DNA, the CDR3 is TGTGCCAGCAGCTTAGGGGGACAGAACTCTGGAAACACCATATATTTT. It is translated as CASSLGGQNSGNTIYF.

This clone came up a few times. Here the CDR3 reads CASSQEPRARTEAFF. CDR3 sequence (DNA): TGCGCCAGCAGCCAAGAGCCCAGGGCCCGCACTGAAGCTTTCTTT. This rearrangement joins TRBV4-1 to TRBJ1-1; TRBD1 might be the D (5 bases). The germline V gene encodes CDR1 MGHRA and CDR2 YSYEKL. V was pared by 0 bases and J by 4 bases, with 12 bases between. The CDR3 is made up of 15 amino acids.

The chain recombines TRBV19 with TRBJ1-6; D perhaps matches TRBD1 (6 bases). From germline, CDR1 is LNHDA and CDR2 SQIVND (reference sequence). Trimming removed 5 bases from V and 8 bases from J, with 7 bases in between. CDR3 size: 12 residues. DNA of the CDR3: TGTGCCAGTAGTTACAGGGATTCACCCCTCCACTTT. Translated: CASSYRDSPLHF. The whole variable domain, remainder taken from reference TRBV19 and TRBJ1-6, is DGGITQSPKYLFRKEGQNVTLSCEQNLNHDAMYWYRQDPGQGLRLIYYSQIVNDFQKGDIAEGYSVSREKKESFPLTVTSAQKNPTAFYLCASSYRDSPLHFGNGTRLTVT.

The CDR3 DNA reads TGTGCCAGCAGTGAAGTGGATAGCAATCAGCCCCAGCATTTT. It translates to CASSEVDSNQPQHF. This sequence joins TRBV2 and TRBJ1-5; D uncertain. Germline CDR1 reads SNHLY; CDR2 reads FYNNEI. V was trimmed by 1 base and J by 0 bases, leaving 4 bases between them. The CDR3 spans 14 residues.

This clone showed up just a few times. V and J are TRBV4-1 and TRBJ2-7; weak D call: TRBD2 (7 bases). In germline, CDR1 is MGHRA, CDR2 YSYEKL. Deletions cut 1 base from V and 12 bases from J, with 19 bases between. This CDR3 contains 14 residues. CDR3 residues: CASSQGESLGGAYF. CDR3 bases: TGCGCCAGCAGCCAAGGGGAGTCGCTGGGGGGGGCGTACTTC.

This rearrangement joins TRBV15 to TRBJ1-6; 9 bases map to TRBD1. Trimming removed 5 bases from V and 8 bases from J; junction bases left unmatched: 4. Germline CDR1 and CDR2: LNHNV and YYDKDF (reference sequence). CDR3 size: 14 residues. The CDR3 reads CATSRDREYSPLHF. As DNA, the CDR3 is TGTGCCACCAGCCGGGACAGGGAGTATTCACCCCTCCACTTT.

The rearrangement joins TRBV7-2 to TRBJ1-2; unclear D gene. CDR3 length: 18 residues. Germline lookup yields CDR1 SGHTA and CDR2 FQGNSA. The ends were cut back, 2 bases at V and 1 base at J, with 20 bases in the middle. CDR3 DNA: TGTGCCAGCAGCTTATCGCCGGAATCCCGATACCTTAACTATGGCTACACCTTC. Translated: CASSLSPESRYLNYGYTF.

The chain recombines TRBV7-3 with TRBJ2-5, with a possible D match to TRBD1 (6 bases). The germline V gene has CDR1 SGHTA and CDR2 FQGTGA. The CDR3 is 13 amino acids. V was pared by 4 bases and J by 5 bases, with 11 bases between. The CDR3 DNA sequence: TGTGCCAGCAGCTCAGGGGTAGGGGAGACCCAGTACTTC. This translates into CASSSGVGETQYF. Full variable domain (rest looked up from reference TRBV7-3 and TRBJ2-5): GAGVSQTPSNKVTEKGKYVELRCDPISGHTALYWYRQSLGQGPEFLIYFQGTGAADDSGLPNDRFFAVRPEGSVSTLKIQRTERGDSAVYLCASSSGVGETQYFGPGTRLLVL.

This chain joins TRBV4-1 and TRBJ1-4; weak D call: TRBD1 (6 bases). CDR1 is MGHRA, CDR2 YSYEKL, per germline. This CDR3 spans 15 amino acids. Trimming shortened V by 4 bases and J by 4 bases, and 13 bases separated the two germline ends. The CDR3 reads CASSPSQGLNEKLFF. In DNA, the CDR3 is TGCGCCAGCAGCCCGTCACAGGGCCTTAATGAAAAACTGTTTTTT.

This clone was seen a handful of times. The gene calls are TRBV7-9 and TRBJ2-7; the D gene is possibly TRBD2 (7 bases). V was shortened by 7 bases and J by 6 bases, with 16 bases between the two germline ends. Germline CDR1 is SEHNR and CDR2 is FQNEAQ (reference sequence). The CDR3 runs 13 residues. The CDR3: CASTGAGVGEQYF. The CDR3 DNA follows: TGTGCCAGCACAGGGGCGGGAGTCGGCGAGCAGTACTTC.

This chain uses TRBV6-1 with TRBJ1-2; D may be TRBD1 (5 bases). Germline-derived CDR1 and CDR2 are MNHNS and SASEGT. Trimming stripped 2 bases from V and 4 bases from J, with 14 bases between. This CDR3 has 15 residues. CDR3 nucleotides: TGTGCCAGCAGTGAAATGTTGGACACAGGCTATGGCTACACCTTC. Translation: CASSEMLDTGYGYTF.

The sample holds a few counts of this clone. This chain connects TRBV7-9 to TRBJ1-1; perhaps TRBD1 as D (5 bases). The CDR3 runs to 14 residues. In germline, CDR1 is SEHNR, CDR2 FQNEAQ (reference sequence). V lost 3 bases and J 0 bases, leaving 8 bases between the germline ends. The CDR3 DNA sequence: TGTGCCAGCAGCTTGAAACAGGTGAACACTGAAGCTTTCTTT. This sequence encodes CASSLKQVNTEAFF.

Only a few counts were recorded for this clone. This sequence joins TRBV10-3 and TRBJ2-2; possibly TRBD2 for D (6 bases). The V gene's germline CDR1 is ENHRY and CDR2 SYGVKD. Trimming pared 7 bases from V and 3 bases from J, leaving 12 bases between. The length of the CDR3 is 14 residues. The CDR3 sequence: CAITASGDTGELFF. In nucleotides, the CDR3 is TGTGCCATCACCGCGTCGGGGGACACCGGGGAGCTGTTTTTT.